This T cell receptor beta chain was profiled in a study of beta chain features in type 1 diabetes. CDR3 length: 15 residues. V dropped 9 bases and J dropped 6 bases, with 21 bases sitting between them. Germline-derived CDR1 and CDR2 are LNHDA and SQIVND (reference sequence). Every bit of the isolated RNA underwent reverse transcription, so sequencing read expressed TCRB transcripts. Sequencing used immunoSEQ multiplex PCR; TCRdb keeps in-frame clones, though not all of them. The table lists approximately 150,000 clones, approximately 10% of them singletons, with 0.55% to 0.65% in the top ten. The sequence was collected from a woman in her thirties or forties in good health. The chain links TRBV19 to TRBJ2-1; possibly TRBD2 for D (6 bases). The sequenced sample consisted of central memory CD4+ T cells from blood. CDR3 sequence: CASGDPGRRGNEQFF. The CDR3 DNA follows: TGTGCCAGCGGCGATCCCGGGCGGCGGGGCAATGAGCAGTTCTTC.